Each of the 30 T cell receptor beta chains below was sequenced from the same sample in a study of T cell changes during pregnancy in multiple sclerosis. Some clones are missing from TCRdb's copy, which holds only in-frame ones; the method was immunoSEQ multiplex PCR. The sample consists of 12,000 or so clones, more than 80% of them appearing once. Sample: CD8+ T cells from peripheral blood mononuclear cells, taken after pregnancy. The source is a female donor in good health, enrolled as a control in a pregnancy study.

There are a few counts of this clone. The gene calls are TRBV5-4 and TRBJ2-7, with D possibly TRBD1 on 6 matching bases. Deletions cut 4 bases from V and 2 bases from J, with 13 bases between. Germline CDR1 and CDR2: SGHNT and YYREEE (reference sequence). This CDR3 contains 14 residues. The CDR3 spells CASSTQGLAYEQYF. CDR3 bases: TGTGCCAGCAGCACACAGGGATTGGCCTACGAGCAGTACTTC. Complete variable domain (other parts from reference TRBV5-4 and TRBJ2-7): ETGVTQSPTHLIKTRGQQVTLRCSSQSGHNTVSWYQQALGQGPQFIFQYYREEENGRGNFPPRFSGLQFPNYSSELNVNALELDDSALYLCASSTQGLAYEQYFGPGTRLTVT.

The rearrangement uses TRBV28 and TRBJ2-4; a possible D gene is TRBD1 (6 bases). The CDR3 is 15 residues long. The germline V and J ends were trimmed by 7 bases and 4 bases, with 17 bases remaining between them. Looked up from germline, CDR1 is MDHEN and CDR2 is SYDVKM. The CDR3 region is CASTRDMSLKNIQYF. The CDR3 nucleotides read TGTGCCAGCACCAGGGACATGAGTTTAAAAAACATTCAGTACTTC.

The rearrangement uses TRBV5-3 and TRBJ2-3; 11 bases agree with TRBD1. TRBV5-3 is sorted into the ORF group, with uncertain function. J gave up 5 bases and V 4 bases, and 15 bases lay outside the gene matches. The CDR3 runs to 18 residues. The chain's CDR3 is CARSLGSCGGQGVDTQYF. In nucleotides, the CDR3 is TGTGCCAGAAGCCTAGGGTCGTGTGGGGGACAGGGGGTAGATACGCAGTATTTT.

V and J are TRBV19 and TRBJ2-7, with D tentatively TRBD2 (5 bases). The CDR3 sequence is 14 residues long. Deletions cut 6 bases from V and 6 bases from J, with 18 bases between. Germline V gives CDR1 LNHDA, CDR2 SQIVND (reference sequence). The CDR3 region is CASRTAWRSPEQYF. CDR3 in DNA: TGTGCCAGTAGGACCGCTTGGAGGTCTCCCGAGCAGTACTTC.

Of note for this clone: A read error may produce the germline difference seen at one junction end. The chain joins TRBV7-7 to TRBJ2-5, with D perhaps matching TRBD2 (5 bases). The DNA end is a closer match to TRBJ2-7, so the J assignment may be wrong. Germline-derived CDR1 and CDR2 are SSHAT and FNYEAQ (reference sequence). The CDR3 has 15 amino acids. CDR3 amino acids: CASSFGSGPGYEQYF. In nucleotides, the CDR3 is TGTGCTAGCAGCTTCGGAAGCGGACCCGGCTACGAGCAGTACTTC.

The CDR3 DNA reads TGTGCCAGCAGCTCCACGACTAGCGGGGGGCCCGAGCAGTACTTC. Residues: CASSSTTSGGPEQYF. The chain couples TRBV7-9 to TRBJ2-7; 13 bases are a match to TRBD2. Germline CDR1 is SEHNR and CDR2 is FQNEAQ (reference sequence). This CDR3 contains 15 residues. V lost 4 bases and J lost 6; bases outside the gene matches: 6.

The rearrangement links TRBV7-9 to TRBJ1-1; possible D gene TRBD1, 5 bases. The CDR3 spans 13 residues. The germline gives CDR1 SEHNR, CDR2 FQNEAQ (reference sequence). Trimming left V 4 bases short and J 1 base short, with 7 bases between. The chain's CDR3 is CASSWGGNTEAFF. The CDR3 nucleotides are TGTGCCAGCAGCTGGGGCGGGAACACTGAAGCTTTCTTT. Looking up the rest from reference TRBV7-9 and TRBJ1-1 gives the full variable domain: DTGVSQNPRHKITKRGQNVTFRCDPISEHNRLYWYRQTLGQGPEFLTYFQNEAQLEKSRLLSDRFSAERPKGSFSTLEIQRTEQGDSAMYLCASSWGGNTEAFFGQGTRLTVV.

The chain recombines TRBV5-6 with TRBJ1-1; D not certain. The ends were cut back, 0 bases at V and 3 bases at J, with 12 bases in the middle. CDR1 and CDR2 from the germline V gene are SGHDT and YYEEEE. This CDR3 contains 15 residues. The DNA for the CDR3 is TGTGCCAGCAGCTTGGCCTACGGGGAATACACTGAAGCTTTCTTT. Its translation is CASSLAYGEYTEAFF.

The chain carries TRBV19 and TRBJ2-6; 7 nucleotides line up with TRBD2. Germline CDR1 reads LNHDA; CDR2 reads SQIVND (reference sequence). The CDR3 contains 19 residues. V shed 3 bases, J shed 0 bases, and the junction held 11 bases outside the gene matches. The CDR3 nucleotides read TGTGCCAGTAGTATGTTGGGGGGGATAGCCGGCTCTGGGGCCAACGTCCTGACTTTC. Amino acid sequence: CASSMLGGIAGSGANVLTF.

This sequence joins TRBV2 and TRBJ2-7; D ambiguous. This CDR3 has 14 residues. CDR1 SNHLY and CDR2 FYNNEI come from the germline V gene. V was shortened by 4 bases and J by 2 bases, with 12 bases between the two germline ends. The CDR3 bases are TGTGCCAGCAGTGCTGTCCTCCCCCCCTACGAGCAGTACTTC. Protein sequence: CASSAVLPPYEQYF.

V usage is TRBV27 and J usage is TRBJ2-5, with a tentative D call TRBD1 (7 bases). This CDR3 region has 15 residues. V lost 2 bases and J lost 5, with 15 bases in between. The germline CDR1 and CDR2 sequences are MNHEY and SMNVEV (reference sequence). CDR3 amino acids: CASSLLTSGGETQYF. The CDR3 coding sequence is TGTGCCAGCAGTTTACTTACCTCAGGGGGGGAGACCCAGTACTTC.

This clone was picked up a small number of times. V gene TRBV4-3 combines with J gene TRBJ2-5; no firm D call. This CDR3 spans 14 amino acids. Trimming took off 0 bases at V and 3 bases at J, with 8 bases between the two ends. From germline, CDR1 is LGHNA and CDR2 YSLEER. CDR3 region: CASSQEGVKETQYF. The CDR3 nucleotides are TGCGCCAGCAGCCAAGAGGGCGTAAAAGAGACCCAGTACTTC.

The CDR3 DNA reads as TGTGCCAGCAGTCCGGACTCCACCGGGGAGCTGTTTTTT. It is translated as CASSPDSTGELFF. V gene TRBV6-4 combines with J gene TRBJ2-2, with D perhaps TRBD2 (5 bases). The V gene's germline CDR1 is MRHNA and CDR2 SNTAGT. V lost 5 bases and J lost 4, with 8 bases in between. The CDR3 length is 13 residues.

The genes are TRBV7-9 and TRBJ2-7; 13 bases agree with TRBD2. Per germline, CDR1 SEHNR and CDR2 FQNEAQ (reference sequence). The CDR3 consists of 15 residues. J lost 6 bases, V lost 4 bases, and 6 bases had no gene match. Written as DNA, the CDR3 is TGTGCCAGCAGCTCAACTAGCGGGGGGGCCTCCGAGCAGTACTTC. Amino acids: CASSSTSGGASEQYF.

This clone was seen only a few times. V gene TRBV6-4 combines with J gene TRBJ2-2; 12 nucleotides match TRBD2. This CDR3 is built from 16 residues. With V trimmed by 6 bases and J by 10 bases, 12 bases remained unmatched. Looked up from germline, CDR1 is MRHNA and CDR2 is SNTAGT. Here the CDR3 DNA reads TGTGCCAGCAGCGCTAGCGGGAGGGCCGAAGCCGAGGAGCTGTTTTTT. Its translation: CASSASGRAEAEELFF.

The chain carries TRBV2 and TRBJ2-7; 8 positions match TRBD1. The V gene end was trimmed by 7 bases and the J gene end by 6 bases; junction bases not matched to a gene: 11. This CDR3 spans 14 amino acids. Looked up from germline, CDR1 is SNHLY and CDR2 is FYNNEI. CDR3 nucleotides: TGTGCCAGCACTTCCGGGACAGGCGTCTCCGAGCAGTACTTC. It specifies CASTSGTGVSEQYF.

For the CDR3, the DNA is TGTGCCAGCTCACCACCTTCCCCGGGGGACGTCTACGAGCAGTACTTC. It yields the protein CASSPPSPGDVYEQYF. The J gene is TRBJ2-7, the V gene TRBV18, with TRBD2 as a possible D gene (6 bases). Trimming removed 0 bases from V and 3 bases from J, with 15 bases in between. CDR3 length: 16 amino acids. Germline V gene lookup returns CDR1 KGHSH and CDR2 LQKENI. Based on the CDR3 plus reference TRBV18 and TRBJ2-7, the full variable domain is NAGVMQNPRHLVRRRGQEARLRCSPMKGHSHVYWYRQLPEEGLKFMVYLQKENIIDESGMPKERFSAEFPKEGPSILRIQQVVRGDSAAYFCASSPPSPGDVYEQYFGPGTRLTVT.

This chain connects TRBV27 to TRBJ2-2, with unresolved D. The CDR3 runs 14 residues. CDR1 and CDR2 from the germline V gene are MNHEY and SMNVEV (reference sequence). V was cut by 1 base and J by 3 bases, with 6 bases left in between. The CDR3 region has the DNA TGTGCCAGCAGTTTATTCGACTACACCGGGGAGCTGTTTTTT. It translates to CASSLFDYTGELFF.

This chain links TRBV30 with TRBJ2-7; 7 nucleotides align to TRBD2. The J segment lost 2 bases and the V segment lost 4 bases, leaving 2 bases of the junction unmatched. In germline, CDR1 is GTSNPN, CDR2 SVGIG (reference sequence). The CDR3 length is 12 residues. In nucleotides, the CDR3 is TGTGCCTGGACTAGCGGAGCCTACGAGCAGTACTTC. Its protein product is CAWTSGAYEQYF.

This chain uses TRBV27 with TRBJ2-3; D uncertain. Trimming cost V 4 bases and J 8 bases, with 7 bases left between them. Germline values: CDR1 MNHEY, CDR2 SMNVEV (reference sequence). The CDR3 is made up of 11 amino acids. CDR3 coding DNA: TGTGCCAGCAGTTCTGTCGGTACGCAGTATTTT. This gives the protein CASSSVGTQYF.

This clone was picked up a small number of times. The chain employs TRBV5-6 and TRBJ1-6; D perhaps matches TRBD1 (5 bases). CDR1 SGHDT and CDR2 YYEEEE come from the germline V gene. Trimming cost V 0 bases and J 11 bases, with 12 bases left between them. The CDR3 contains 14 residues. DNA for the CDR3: TGTGCCAGCAGCTTGGCAGGGTTGGGGCCACCCCTCCACTTT. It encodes CASSLAGLGPPLHF. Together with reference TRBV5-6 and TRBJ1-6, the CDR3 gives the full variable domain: DAGVTQSPTHLIKTRGQQVTLRCSPKSGHDTVSWYQQALGQGPQFIFQYYEEEERQRGNFPDRFSGHQFPNYSSELNVNALLLGDSALYLCASSLAGLGPPLHFGNGTRLTVT.

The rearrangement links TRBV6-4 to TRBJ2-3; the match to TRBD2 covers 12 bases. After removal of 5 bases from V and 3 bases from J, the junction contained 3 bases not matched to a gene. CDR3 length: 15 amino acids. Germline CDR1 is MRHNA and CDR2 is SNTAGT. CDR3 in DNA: TGTGCCAGCAGTCCCACTAGCGGGGGGACAGATACGCAGTATTTT. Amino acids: CASSPTSGGTDTQYF.

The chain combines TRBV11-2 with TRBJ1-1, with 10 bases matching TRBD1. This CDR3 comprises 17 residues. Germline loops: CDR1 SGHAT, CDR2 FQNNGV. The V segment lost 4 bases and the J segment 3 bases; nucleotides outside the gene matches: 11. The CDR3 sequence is CASSSNKDRGRDTEAFF. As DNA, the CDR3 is TGTGCCAGCAGCTCGAATAAAGACAGGGGGCGAGACACTGAAGCTTTCTTT.

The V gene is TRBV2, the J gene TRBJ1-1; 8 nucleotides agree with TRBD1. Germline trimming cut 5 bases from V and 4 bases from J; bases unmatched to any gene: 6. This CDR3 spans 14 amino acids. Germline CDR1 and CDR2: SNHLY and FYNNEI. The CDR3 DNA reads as TGTGCCAGCAGTTCCCAGGGGGCTGGCACTGAAGCTTTCTTT. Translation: CASSSQGAGTEAFF. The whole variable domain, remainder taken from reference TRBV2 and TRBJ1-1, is EPEVTQTPSHQVTQMGQEVILRCVPISNHLYFYWYRQILGQKVEFLVSFYNNEISEKSEIFDDQFSVERPDGSNFTLKIRSTKLEDSAMYFCASSSQGAGTEAFFGQGTRLTVV.

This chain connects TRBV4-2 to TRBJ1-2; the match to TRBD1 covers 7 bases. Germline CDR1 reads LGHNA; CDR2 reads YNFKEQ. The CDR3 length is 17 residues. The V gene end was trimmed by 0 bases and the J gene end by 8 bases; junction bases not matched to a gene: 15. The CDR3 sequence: CASSQEARGTDPVGYTF. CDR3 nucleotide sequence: TGTGCCAGCAGCCAAGAGGCCAGGGGGACGGACCCGGTGGGCTACACCTTC.

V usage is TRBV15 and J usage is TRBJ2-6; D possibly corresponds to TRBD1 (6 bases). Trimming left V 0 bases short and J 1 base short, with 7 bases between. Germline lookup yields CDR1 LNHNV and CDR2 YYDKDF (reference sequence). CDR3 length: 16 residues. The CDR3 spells CATSRETGSGANVLTF. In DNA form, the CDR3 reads TGTGCCACCAGCAGAGAAACAGGGTCTGGGGCCAACGTCCTGACTTTC.

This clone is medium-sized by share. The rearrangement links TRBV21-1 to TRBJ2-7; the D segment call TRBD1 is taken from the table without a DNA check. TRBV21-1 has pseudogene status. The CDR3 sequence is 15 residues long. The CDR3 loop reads CASSNRTGQDYEQYF. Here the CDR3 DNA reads TGTGCCAGCAGCAACCGGACAGGGCAGGACTACGAGCAGTACTTC.

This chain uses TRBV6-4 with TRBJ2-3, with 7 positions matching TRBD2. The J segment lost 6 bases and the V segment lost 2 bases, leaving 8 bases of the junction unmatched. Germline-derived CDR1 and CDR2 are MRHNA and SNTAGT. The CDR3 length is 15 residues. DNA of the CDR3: TGTGCCAGCAGTGACGGGGAGGGAGGGCCGGATACGCAGTATTTT. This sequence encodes CASSDGEGGPDTQYF.

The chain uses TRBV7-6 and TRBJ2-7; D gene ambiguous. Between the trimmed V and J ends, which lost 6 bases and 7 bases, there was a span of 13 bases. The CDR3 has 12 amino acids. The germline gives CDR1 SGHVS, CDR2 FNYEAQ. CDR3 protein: CASSHPGEEQYF. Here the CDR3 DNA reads TGTGCCAGCAGTCACCCAGGTGAAGAGCAGTACTTC.

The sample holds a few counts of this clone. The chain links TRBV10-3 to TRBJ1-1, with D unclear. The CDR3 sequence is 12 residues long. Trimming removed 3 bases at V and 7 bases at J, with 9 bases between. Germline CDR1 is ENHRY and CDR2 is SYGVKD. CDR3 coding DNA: TGTGCCATCAGTGACCTGGGAGATGAAGCTTTCTTT. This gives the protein CAISDLGDEAFF.